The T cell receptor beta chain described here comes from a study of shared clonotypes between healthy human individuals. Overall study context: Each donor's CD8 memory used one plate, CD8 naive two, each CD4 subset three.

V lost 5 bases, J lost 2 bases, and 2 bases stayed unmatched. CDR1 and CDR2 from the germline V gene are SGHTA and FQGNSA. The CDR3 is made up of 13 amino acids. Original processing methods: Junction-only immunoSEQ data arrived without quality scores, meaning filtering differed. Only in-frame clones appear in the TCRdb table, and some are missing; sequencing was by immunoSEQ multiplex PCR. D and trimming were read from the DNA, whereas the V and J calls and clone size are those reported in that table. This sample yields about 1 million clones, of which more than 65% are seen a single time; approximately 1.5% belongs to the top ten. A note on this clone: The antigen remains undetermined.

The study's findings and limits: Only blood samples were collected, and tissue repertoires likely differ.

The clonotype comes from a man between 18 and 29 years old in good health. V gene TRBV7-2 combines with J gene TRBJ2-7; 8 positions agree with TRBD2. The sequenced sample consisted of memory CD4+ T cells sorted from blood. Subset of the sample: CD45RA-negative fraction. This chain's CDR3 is CASSLGLAYEQYF. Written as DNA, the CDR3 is TGTGCCAGCAGCCTGGGACTAGCCTACGAGCAGTACTTC.